This entry lists 25 T cell receptor beta chains sequenced from one sample in a study of T cell repertoires in cytomegalovirus infection (dated by TCRdb to between 2018 and 2020). What the treatment or condition label conveys for this sample: in vitro stimulation with specific CMV peptide epitopes to enrich CMV-specific T cells. Antigen specificity for these receptors is unknown. TCRdb lists the instrument as Illumina HiSeq 1500. TCRdb reprocessed the public reads (quality trimming at Q25 with fastp, clone calling with MiXCR) and kept in-frame beta chains. Rows with one shared CDR3 protein collapse into an entry with the most common genes and DNA. The table for this sample lists roughly 90,000 distinct CDR3 sequences; roughly 29% of them were counted only once. The ten top clones hold around 68% of the sample. Sequenced material: CD8+ T cells from cultured PBMCs, taken from culture after CMV antigen stimulation. The receptors shown here come from a human donor in good health (CMV status not recorded). Some clones in this sample may be carry-over from other donors' samples.

Of note for this clonotype: A much larger clone lies a single base off, so this may be a read error. This CDR3 is CSARVPTGGNLPLHF. The CDR3 DNA follows: TGCAGTGCTAGAGTCCCGACAGGGGGTAATTTACCCCTCCACTTT. The V call is TRBV20-1, the J call TRBJ1-6, with TRBD1 identical over 9 bases. CDR1 is DFQATT and CDR2 is SNEGSKA in the germline V gene (reference sequence). This CDR3 is 15 amino acids long.

The CDR3 DNA is TGCAGTGCTAGAGACGGGACAGAAGCAACCTACGAGCAGTACTTC. Its translation: CSARDGTEATYEQYF. This chain uses TRBV20-1 with TRBJ2-7, with TRBD1 matching 7 bases. The J segment lost 2 bases and the V segment lost 0 bases, leaving 7 bases of the junction unmatched. Looked up from germline, CDR1 is DFQATT and CDR2 is SNEGSKA (reference sequence). The CDR3 loop spans 15 amino acids.

The table lists this clonotype with many counts. The chain has TRBV6-2 or TRBV6-3 and TRBJ1-4; TRBD1 aligns across 8 bases. CDR3 size: 15 residues. Germline V CDR1 and CDR2: MNHEY, SVGEGT. V lost 5 bases to trimming and J lost 7 bases; unmatched junction nucleotides: 9. DNA of the CDR3: TGTGCCAGCAGTCGTGGACAGGGACTTGGTGAAAAACTGTTTTTT. Its translation: CASSRGQGLGEKLFF.

This clonotype has at least ten counts. The rearrangement joins TRBV7-6 to TRBJ1-2, with TRBD1 identical over 9 bases. The germline gives CDR1 SGHVS, CDR2 FNYEAQ. This CDR3 has 16 amino acids. The V gene end was trimmed by 6 bases and the J gene end by 7 bases; junction bases not matched to a gene: 15. CDR3 sequence reads: CASSSVTGQGKAGYTF. Written as DNA, the CDR3 is TGTGCCAGCAGTTCCGTCACCGGACAGGGGAAGGCTGGCTACACCTTC.

Only a few counts were recorded for this clonotype. V is TRBV7-9 and J is TRBJ1-1; no reliable D call. Trimming shortened V by 5 bases and J by 4 bases, and 17 bases separated the two germline ends. CDR3 length equals 15 residues. Per germline, CDR1 SEHNR and CDR2 FQNEAQ (reference sequence). The CDR3 reads CASSRHRGVGTEAFF. DNA for the CDR3: TGTGCCAGCAGCCGACACCGGGGAGTCGGCACTGAAGCTTTCTTT.

This clonotype has a count of ten or more. The gene calls are TRBV7-9 and TRBJ2-7; 7 bases line up with TRBD1. The CDR3 contains 15 residues. CDR1 and CDR2 (germline): SEHNR, FQNEAQ (reference sequence). The junction had 9 bases not matched to a gene; V was cut back by 7 bases and J by 0 bases. The CDR3 nucleotides are TGTGCCAGCATCATAGGGGGCTCGAGCTCCTACGAGCAGTACTTC. Its protein is CASIIGGSSSYEQYF.

This clonotype was counted between two and nine times. The V call is TRBV7-3, the J call TRBJ2-7, with D possibly matching TRBD1 (5 bases). The CDR3 extends over 13 amino acids. Looked up from germline, CDR1 is SGHTA and CDR2 is FQGTGA. V shed 4 bases and J shed 3 bases, with 10 bases lying between them. The chain's CDR3 is CASSSADNYEQYF. For the CDR3, the DNA is TGTGCCAGCAGCTCTGCGGACAACTACGAGCAGTACTTC.

This clonotype was seen more than once but under ten times. This chain uses TRBV28 with TRBJ2-1; D unresolved. Germline CDR1 is MDHEN and CDR2 is SYDVKM. CDR3 length: 15 amino acids. V was trimmed by 3 bases and J by 2 bases, leaving 11 bases between them. The CDR3 sequence is CASSLEGTPYNEQFF. The CDR3, as DNA: TGTGCCAGCAGTTTGGAAGGTACACCCTACAATGAGCAGTTCTTC.

The CDR3 region has the DNA TGTGCCATCGACTCCGGAGCGGGGATAACAGATACGCAGTATTTT. It yields the protein CAIDSGAGITDTQYF. The chain employs TRBV2 and TRBJ2-3, with TRBD2 matching 7 bases. This CDR3 spans 15 amino acids. Germline values: CDR1 SNHLY, CDR2 FYNNEI. V dropped 10 bases and J dropped 3; count of bases not matched to a gene: 13.

There are a few counts of this clonotype. This rearrangement joins TRBV7-8 to TRBJ2-1; D may be TRBD1 (6 bases). CDR1 and CDR2 from the germline V gene are SGHVS and FQNEAQ. V gave up 5 bases and J gave up 9 bases, with 14 bases separating them. CDR3 size: 13 residues. This CDR3 is CASSSITGTEQFF. CDR3 DNA: TGTGCCAGCAGCAGTATTACAGGGACTGAGCAGTTCTTC.

This clonotype was observed a handful of times. This chain connects TRBV5-1 to TRBJ1-1; 11 bases match TRBD1. The germline V gene encodes CDR1 SGHRS and CDR2 YFSETQ. Trimming took 1 base from V and 3 from J; bases not matched to a gene: 2. CDR3 length: 15 residues. The CDR3 coding sequence is TGCGCCAGCAGCTTGTCGGGACAGGGGGACACTGAAGCTTTCTTT. It codes for CASSLSGQGDTEAFF. Variable domain in full (rest from reference TRBV5-1 and TRBJ1-1): KAGVTQTPRYLIKTRGQQVTLSCSPISGHRSVSWYQQTPGQGLQFLFEYFSETQRNKGNFPGRFSGRQFSNSRSEMNVSTLELGDSALYLCASSLSGQGDTEAFFGQGTRLTVV.

The chain combines TRBV7-9 with TRBJ1-2, with D possibly matching TRBD1 (5 bases). V was shortened by 4 bases and J by 3 bases, with 18 bases between the two germline ends. The CDR3 covers 16 residues. CDR1 and CDR2 (germline): SEHNR, FQNEAQ (reference sequence). The CDR3 DNA is TGTGCCAGCAGCTCCCGTCCGGGACTTGGGGACTATGGCTACACCTTC. This sequence encodes CASSSRPGLGDYGYTF.

The chain combines TRBV18 with TRBJ2-2, with D maybe TRBD2 (5 bases). The length of the CDR3 is 16 residues. Germline V gene lookup returns CDR1 KGHSH and CDR2 LQKENI. Trimming removed 0 bases at V and 5 bases at J, with 13 bases between. The DNA of the CDR3 is TGTGCCAGCTCACCACCGGACGGGATCTCGACCGGGGAGCTGTTTTTT. It encodes CASSPPDGISTGELFF.

This clonotype was counted many times. The V gene is TRBV7-9, the J gene TRBJ1-1; D unclear. Germline V gene data show CDR1 as SEHNR and CDR2 as FQNEAQ (reference sequence). The CDR3 contains 12 residues. V was trimmed by 5 bases and J by 7 bases, leaving 11 bases between them. CDR3 loop: CASSLGGGEAFF. As DNA, the CDR3 is TGTGCCAGCAGCCTGGGAGGAGGTGAAGCTTTCTTT.

Only a few counts were recorded for this clonotype. J is TRBJ2-7 and V is TRBV20-1; 9 bases match TRBD1. Germline V gene lookup returns CDR1 DFQATT and CDR2 SNEGSKA (reference sequence). The CDR3 contains 11 residues. V trimming: 6 bases; J trimming: 13 bases; junction bases outside the gene matches: 10. The CDR3 protein is CSAGWDREIYF. The DNA for the CDR3 is TGCAGTGCGGGGTGGGACAGGGAAATATACTTC.

The chain recombines TRBV28 with TRBJ1-2; no clear D gene. CDR3 size: 13 residues. V was pared by 2 bases and J by 7 bases, with 11 bases between. From germline, CDR1 is MDHEN and CDR2 SYDVKM. In DNA form, the CDR3 reads TGTGCCAGCAGTTTAGGGTGGAAGTCTGGCTACACCTTC. This codes for CASSLGWKSGYTF.

To note about this clonotype: A single base separates this from a much larger clone, so it may be a read error. The rearrangement uses TRBV12-3 or TRBV12-4 and TRBJ2-1; TRBD2 agrees at 10 bases. The J call may be incorrect, as the DNA end agrees better with TRBJ2-7. CDR3 length: 14 amino acids. In nucleotides, the CDR3 is TGTGCCAGCAGTCTATGGACTAGCGGCAATGAGCAGTACTTC. It yields the protein CASSLWTSGNEQYF.

There are a few counts of this clonotype. The gene calls are TRBV27 and TRBJ1-2, with D possibly TRBD1 on 5 matching bases. The length of the CDR3 is 16 residues. The V gene's germline CDR1 is MNHEY and CDR2 SMNVEV (reference sequence). V was trimmed by 5 bases and J by 2 bases, leaving 18 bases between them. This chain's CDR3 is CASSETPGLINYGYTF. The CDR3 bases are TGTGCCAGCAGTGAGACACCGGGACTTATAAACTATGGCTACACCTTC.

The rearrangement uses TRBV29-1 and TRBJ1-1, with D possibly matching TRBD1 (5 bases). V lost 5 bases to trimming and J lost 6 bases, with 13 bases between them. Germline V gene data show CDR1 as SQVTM and CDR2 as ANQGSEA. The CDR3 sequence is 12 residues long. CDR3 loop: CSVKPQGAEAFF. The CDR3 DNA reads as TGCAGCGTTAAACCCCAGGGCGCTGAAGCTTTCTTT.

V and J are TRBV5-4 and TRBJ2-3; 8 nucleotides align to TRBD1. V lost 3 bases to trimming and J lost 5 bases; unmatched junction nucleotides: 11. Germline CDR1 reads SGHNT; CDR2 reads YYREEE (reference sequence). This CDR3 is built from 16 residues. Here the CDR3 reads CASSSRRRTGGDTQYF. The CDR3 nucleotides read TGTGCCAGCAGCTCCCGCCGCCGTACAGGGGGAGATACGCAGTATTTT.

This clonotype has more than one count but fewer than ten. The chain recombines TRBV12-5 with TRBJ2-1, with 7 bases fitting TRBD1. Germline V CDR1 and CDR2: LGHNT, FRNRAP. J lost 2 bases, V lost 6 bases, and 13 bases had no gene match. The CDR3 has 17 residues. CDR3: CASGHSDRSLTYNEQFF. CDR3 nucleotide sequence: TGTGCTAGTGGCCACTCGGACAGGAGCTTAACCTACAATGAGCAGTTCTTC.

V usage is TRBV12-3 or TRBV12-4 and J usage is TRBJ2-5, with D hard to call. There are 14 residues in the CDR3. The V and J ends lost 2 bases and 5 bases respectively, with 12 bases between them. The CDR3 region has the DNA TGTGCCAGCAGTTTAAGGCTAGTTGACGAGACCCAGTACTTC. Translating gives CASSLRLVDETQYF.

The V call is TRBV19, the J call TRBJ2-1, with D perhaps TRBD1 (6 bases). V was cut by 3 bases and J by 6 bases, with 15 bases left in between. CDR1 is LNHDA, CDR2 SQIVND, per germline (reference sequence). This CDR3 is 15 amino acids long. CDR3 nucleotides: TGTGCCAGTAGTATCATCGAGACAGGTCCCAATGAGCAGTTCTTC. This encodes CASSIIETGPNEQFF.

In its sample, this clonotype was seen a few times. The chain has TRBV20-1 and TRBJ2-7; perhaps TRBD2 as D (6 bases). CDR3 size: 13 residues. Trimming shortened V by 6 bases and J by 2 bases, and 14 bases separated the two germline ends. Germline V gives CDR1 DFQATT, CDR2 SNEGSKA (reference sequence). The chain's CDR3 is CSAAGGDPYEQYF. As DNA, the CDR3 is TGCAGTGCCGCCGGCGGGGACCCCTACGAGCAGTACTTC.

The rearrangement uses TRBV10-3 and TRBJ2-2; 7 positions agree with TRBD1. The CDR3 is made up of 13 amino acids. With 10 bases clipped from V and 3 bases from J, the junction kept 5 bases outside the gene matches. Looked up from germline, CDR1 is ENHRY and CDR2 is SYGVKD. The CDR3 reads CATTGLDTGELFF. The CDR3 DNA sequence: TGTGCCACGACAGGGTTAGACACCGGGGAGCTGTTTTTT.